Each of the 18 T cell receptor beta chains below was sequenced from the same sample in a study of T-cell memory formation after mild COVID-19. TCRdb independently ran MiXCR on the 5' RACE reads; one entry per CDR3 protein. The sample yields a few hundred thousand distinct CDR3 sequences, roughly 22% seen once. Sequencing was performed on PBMCs or a T cell subset sorted from them (not recorded which). Receptors were obtained from an adult woman who had mild COVID-19 (a few samples of this study predate the infection). Cell type and time point are not known.

This clonotype was observed a handful of times. The chain carries TRBV29-1 and TRBJ2-1; 15 bases match TRBD2. This CDR3 has 14 amino acids. With 4 bases clipped from V and 8 bases from J, the junction kept 3 bases outside the gene matches. The V gene's germline CDR1 is SQVTM and CDR2 ANQGSEA. The CDR3 here is CSVGTSGRVHEQFF. The CDR3 DNA reads TGCAGCGTTGGGACTAGCGGGAGGGTCCATGAGCAGTTCTTC.

This clonotype was recorded a few times. The V call is TRBV10-3, the J call TRBJ1-2; D perhaps matches TRBD1 (5 bases). This CDR3 region has 16 residues. CDR1 and CDR2 from the germline V gene are ENHRY and SYGVKD. V was pared by 0 bases and J by 3 bases, with 14 bases between. The CDR3, as DNA: TGTGCCATCAGTGAGTCGCATGGGACTTCGGACTATGGCTACACCTTC. This translates into CAISESHGTSDYGYTF.

The sample holds a few counts of this clonotype. The chain links TRBV3-1 to TRBJ2-5; 8 positions agree with TRBD2. The J segment lost 4 bases and the V segment lost 2 bases, leaving 6 bases of the junction unmatched. CDR3 length: 15 amino acids. CDR1 and CDR2 (germline): LGHDT, YNNKEL (reference sequence). The CDR3 DNA sequence: TGTGCCAGCAGCCAACGGGCGGGAGGCCGAGAGACCCAGTACTTC. It encodes CASSQRAGGRETQYF.

This chain uses TRBV6-1 with TRBJ2-7; D may be TRBD2 (6 bases). The CDR3 runs 14 residues. Trimming left V 5 bases short and J 7 bases short, with 18 bases between. CDR1 and CDR2 from the germline V gene are MNHNS and SASEGT. Here the CDR3 reads CASSLAVGTGEQYF. DNA for the CDR3: TGTGCCAGCAGTTTAGCGGTGGGTACTGGGGAGCAGTACTTC.

This sequence joins TRBV7-9 and TRBJ1-3, with TRBD1 matching 7 bases. CDR3 length: 15 residues. Trimming cost V 5 bases and J 0 bases; bases outside gene matches: 4. Germline V lookup: CDR1 SEHNR, CDR2 FQNEAQ (reference sequence). The CDR3 sequence: CASSRQGGSGNTIYF. In DNA, the CDR3 is TGTGCCAGCAGCCGACAGGGAGGCTCTGGAAACACCATATATTTT.

V gene TRBV30 combines with J gene TRBJ2-5; tentative D call: TRBD1 (7 bases). Germline V CDR1 and CDR2: GTSNPN, SVGIG (reference sequence). The CDR3 consists of 17 residues. With 2 bases removed from V and 2 bases from J, the gap between germline ends came to 21 bases. For the CDR3, the DNA is TGTGCCTGGAGTCCAGTAGGCAGGGGGGTGAAGCAAGAGACCCAGTACTTC. Its protein is CAWSPVGRGVKQETQYF.

The rearrangement uses TRBV12-3 or TRBV12-4 and TRBJ1-4; TRBD1 might be the D (5 bases). This CDR3 is 12 amino acids long. Trimming cost V 5 bases and J 11 bases, with 12 bases left between them. Here the CDR3 DNA reads TGTGCCAGCAGTCCCCGGGGCCCGAAACTGTTTTTT. This sequence encodes CASSPRGPKLFF.

The V and J genes are TRBV18 and TRBJ2-7; D is possibly TRBD1 or TRBD2 (5 bases each). The V end was cut by 2 bases, the J end by 2 bases, with 16 bases between. CDR3 length: 16 amino acids. The V gene's germline CDR1 is KGHSH and CDR2 LQKENI. The CDR3 nucleotides read TGTGCCAGCTCACCATCAAGGGACCCGGGGCCCTACGAGCAGTACTTC. Its protein is CASSPSRDPGPYEQYF.

This chain uses TRBV7-9 with TRBJ2-5; perhaps TRBD1 as D (7 bases). Trimming removed 7 bases from V and 1 base from J, with 16 bases in between. Germline V gives CDR1 SEHNR, CDR2 FQNEAQ (reference sequence). The CDR3 totals 15 residues. CDR3 nucleotide sequence: TGTGCCAGCACTGACGGAGGGGGCCCCCAAGAGACCCAGTACTTC. It translates to CASTDGGGPQETQYF.

The gene calls are TRBV6-5 and TRBJ2-3; 7 nucleotides align to TRBD1. Trimming took 8 bases from V and 5 from J; bases not matched to a gene: 13. The germline CDR1 and CDR2 sequences are MNHEY and SVGAGI. This CDR3 contains 15 residues. The CDR3 loop is CASAGADRQGDTQYF. The CDR3 nucleotides read TGTGCCAGCGCTGGGGCGGACAGGCAGGGAGATACGCAGTATTTT.

This clonotype has just a few counts. The gene calls are TRBV7-3 and TRBJ2-3; maybe TRBD2 (5 bases). The V gene lost 2 bases and the J gene lost 2 bases, with 11 bases spanning the gap. Germline CDR1 reads SGHTA; CDR2 reads FQGTGA. The CDR3 contains 15 residues. CDR3 DNA: TGTGCCAGCAGCTTATGGGGAGAGCACACAGATACGCAGTATTTT. Its protein product is CASSLWGEHTDTQYF.

This clonotype has just a few counts. The rearrangement uses TRBV29-1 and TRBJ1-4; D not resolved. This CDR3 is built from 12 residues. Per the germline V gene, CDR1 is SQVTM and CDR2 is ANQGSEA. V lost 7 bases, J lost 8 bases, and 14 bases lay in between. In DNA form, the CDR3 reads TGCAGCGCGCTTTCGGGGAGCGAAAAACTGTTTTTT. Protein product: CSALSGSEKLFF.

The chain combines TRBV4-1 with TRBJ1-5; no clear D. This CDR3 comprises 17 residues. Trimming stripped 2 bases from V and 7 bases from J, with 21 bases between. Germline V lookup: CDR1 MGHRA, CDR2 YSYEKL. CDR3 in DNA: TGCGCCAGCAGCCAAACGCCGTTGGCGCAGGCTTACCAGCCCCAGCATTTT. It yields the protein CASSQTPLAQAYQPQHF.

The gene calls are TRBV4-3 and TRBJ2-1; the D gene is possibly TRBD2 (6 bases). From germline, CDR1 is LGHNA and CDR2 YSLEER. The CDR3 totals 15 residues. Trimming removed 0 bases from V and 7 bases from J, with 13 bases in between. CDR3 loop: CASSQDGRGENEQFF. Written as DNA, the CDR3 is TGCGCCAGCAGCCAAGATGGGCGCGGGGAGAATGAGCAGTTCTTC.

This clonotype has more than one count but fewer than ten. The genes are TRBV20-1 and TRBJ2-7; perhaps TRBD2 as D (6 bases). Trimming shortened V by 6 bases and J by 7 bases, and 19 bases separated the two germline ends. CDR3 size: 13 residues. Looked up from germline, CDR1 is DFQATT and CDR2 is SNEGSKA (reference sequence). The DNA for the CDR3 is TGCAGTGCGGACTATACGACGACCAAGGAGCAGTACTTC. This encodes CSADYTTTKEQYF.

The genes are TRBV15 and TRBJ1-4; D not resolved. Germline V gives CDR1 LNHNV, CDR2 YYDKDF (reference sequence). V was pared by 0 bases and J by 2 bases, with 13 bases between. This CDR3 is built from 17 residues. CDR3: CATSREHVASTNEKLFF. The CDR3 coding sequence is TGTGCCACCAGCAGAGAACATGTGGCCAGTACTAATGAAAAACTGTTTTTT. Looking up the rest from reference TRBV15 and TRBJ1-4 gives the full variable domain: DAMVIQNPRYQVTQFGKPVTLSCSQTLNHNVMYWYQQKSSQAPKLLFHYYDKDFNNEADTPDNFQSRRPNTSFCFLDIRSPGLGDTAMYLCATSREHVASTNEKLFFGSGTQLSVL.

This clonotype has more than one count but fewer than ten. The chain has TRBV5-1 and TRBJ2-1; either TRBD1 or TRBD2 may supply D (5 bases each). The length of the CDR3 is 15 residues. Germline loops: CDR1 SGHRS, CDR2 YFSETQ. Trimming removed 3 bases at V and 7 bases at J, with 17 bases between. Here the CDR3 DNA reads TGCGCCAGCAGCTACACTTCCGGGACCGAGAATGAGCAGTTCTTC. It specifies CASSYTSGTENEQFF.

There are a few counts of this clonotype. The chain uses TRBV9 and TRBJ1-2; no clear D. Trimming removed 0 bases at V and 5 bases at J, with 8 bases between. The CDR3 runs to 13 residues. Germline V CDR1 and CDR2: SGDLS, YYNGEE. The chain's CDR3 is CASSVGGGYGYTF. The CDR3 DNA reads TGTGCCAGCAGCGTAGGTGGAGGGTATGGCTACACCTTC. The variable domain in full, completed from reference TRBV9 and TRBJ1-2, reads DSGVTQTPKHLITATGQRVTLRCSPRSGDLSVYWYQQSLDQGLQFLIQYYNGEERAKGNILERFSAQQFPDLHSELNLSSLELGDSALYFCASSVGGGYGYTFGSGTRLTVV.